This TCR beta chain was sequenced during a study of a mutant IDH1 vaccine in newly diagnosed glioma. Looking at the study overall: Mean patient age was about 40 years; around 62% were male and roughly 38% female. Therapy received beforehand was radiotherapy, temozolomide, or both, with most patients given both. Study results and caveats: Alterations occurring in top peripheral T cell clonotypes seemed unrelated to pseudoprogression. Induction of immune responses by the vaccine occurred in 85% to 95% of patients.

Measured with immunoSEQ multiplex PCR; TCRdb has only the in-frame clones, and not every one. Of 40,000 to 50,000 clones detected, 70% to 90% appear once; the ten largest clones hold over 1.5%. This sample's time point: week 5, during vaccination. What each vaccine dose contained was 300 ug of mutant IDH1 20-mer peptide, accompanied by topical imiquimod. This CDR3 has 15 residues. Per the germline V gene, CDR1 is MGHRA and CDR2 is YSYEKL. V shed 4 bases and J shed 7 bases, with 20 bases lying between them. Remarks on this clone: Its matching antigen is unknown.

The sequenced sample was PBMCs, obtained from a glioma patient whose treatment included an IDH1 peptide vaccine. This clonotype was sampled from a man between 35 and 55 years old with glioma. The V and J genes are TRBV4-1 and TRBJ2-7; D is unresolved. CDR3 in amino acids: CASSLAEASPTEQYF. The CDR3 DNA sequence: TGCGCCAGCAGCCTAGCTGAGGCTTCCCCTACAGAGCAGTACTTC.